This T cell receptor (beta chain) was observed in a study of blood T cell repertoires in COVID-19. Looking at the study overall: T cells, B-cell-depleted T cells, or PBMCs provided the cDNA or gDNA that served as material.

CDR1 and CDR2 (germline): SGHAT, FQNNGV. V lost 1 base and J lost 0, with 6 bases in between. This CDR3 contains 14 residues. Original methodology: The assay estimated nucleated cells by amplifying reference gene primers. Sequenced by immunoSEQ multiplex PCR; TCRdb stores in-frame clones only, minus some. V, J and clone size are those of that table, while D and trimming were read from the DNA. The sample has 150,000 to 200,000 clones, about 88% seen once. The clonotype comes from a man aged 55 to 70 with acute or convalescent COVID-19. The J gene is TRBJ1-2, the V gene TRBV11-2; D gene uncertain. Specimen: peripheral blood. DNA for the CDR3: TGTGCCAGCAGCTTAGGCCCAGCTAACTATGGCTACACCTTC. Amino acid sequence: CASSLGPANYGYTF.